A selection of T cell receptor beta chains follows, all from one sample in a study of cytomegalovirus exposure and HLA in healthy donors. Measured with immunoSEQ multiplex PCR; TCRdb has only the in-frame clones, and not every one. Counted here are about 190,000 clones, 70% to 80% occurring once; the ten biggest clones make up approximately 2%. The sequencing input was PBMCs. Receptors originate from a woman younger than 45 in good health and CMV-seropositive. Both conserved end residues are part of each CDR3. The D gene is left open where the match is weak. Some rows have no size entry. The others give once, few or many, or a class for an expanded clone.

clone size,V gene,J gene,D gene,CDR3 DNA,CDR3 protein
few,TRBV5-1,TRBJ1-1,-,TGCGCCAGCAGCTTAGACCCGGGGGGTTCAGCTTTCTTT,CASSLDPGGSAFF
-,TRBV30,TRBJ2-7,-,TGTGCCTGGAGCCTACAGGGCACCTACGAGCAGTACTTC,CAWSLQGTYEQYF
-,TRBV7-9,TRBJ1-2,-,TGTGCCAGCAGCTTAAATCTGCAGGTGCCTTATGGCTACACCTTC,CASSLNLQVPYGYTF
-,TRBV5-6,TRBJ2-3,TRBD2,TGTGCCAGCAGCTTGAAAACTAGCGGGAGGTTCGGAGATACGCAGTATTTT,CASSLKTSGRFGDTQYF
few,TRBV5-1,TRBJ2-7,TRBD1,TGCGCCAGCAGCAATAGGGACAGGGGCTACGAGCAGTACTTC,CASSNRDRGYEQYF
-,TRBV5-4,TRBJ1-2,TRBD1,TGTGCCAGCAGCCCGGGGACAGGAAAGAGCTATGGCTACACCTTC,CASSPGTGKSYGYTF
-,TRBV10-3,TRBJ2-5,TRBD2,TGTGCCATCAGTGAAGGACTAGCGCGGGAGACCCAGTACTTC,CAISEGLARETQYF
few,TRBV27,TRBJ1-3,-,TGTGCCAGCAGGGGGGGGTCGGGAGGTCTATCTGGAAACACCATATATTTT,CASRGGSGGLSGNTIYF
-,TRBV27,TRBJ1-1,-,TGTGCCAGCAGTTTTCTCGGCCGGAGGGGAGATGAAGCTTTCTTT,CASSFLGRRGDEAFF
-,TRBV7-2,TRBJ1-5,TRBD1,TGTGCCAGCAGCTCGACAGGGGGCGGGAAGTATCAGCCCCAGCATTTT,CASSSTGGGKYQPQHF
-,TRBV29-1,TRBJ1-2,TRBD1,TGCAGCGTTGTTATCCCGAGGACAGGGGGCGTCTATGGCTACACCTTC,CSVVIPRTGGVYGYTF
-,TRBV10-3,TRBJ2-7,TRBD2,TGTGCCATCAGCCCTAGCGGGGAGTATAACAGCGAGCAGTACTTC,CAISPSGEYNSEQYF
-,TRBV2,TRBJ2-7,-,TGTGCCAGCAGTGTGGCGGGTTCCTACGAGCAGTACTTC,CASSVAGSYEQYF
-,TRBV6-1,TRBJ1-2,TRBD1,TGTGCCAGCAGCTCCGGGACAGGGTACTATGGCTACACCTTC,CASSSGTGYYGYTF
-,TRBV7-8,TRBJ2-5,-,TGTGCCAGCAGCTTAGTGGGGGCCCCGGGAGAGACCCAGTACTTC,CASSLVGAPGETQYF
-,TRBV2,TRBJ1-5,-,TGTGCCAGCAGTGGGACTGGGGATCAGCCCCAGCATTTT,CASSGTGDQPQHF
once,TRBV28,TRBJ1-2,-,TGTGCCAGCAGTGTCCCCGCGACAGGATCCCTCTATGGCTACACCTTC,CASSVPATGSLYGYTF